Following are 5 T cell receptor beta chains from one sample sequenced in a study of PD-L1 blockade in urothelial cancer. Time point noted: pretreatment peripheral blood. The method was immunoSEQ multiplex PCR; TCRdb's version includes in-frame clones alone and lacks a portion of them. The table shows about 52,000 clones, with approximately 81% occurring only once. Sequenced material: PBMCs, taken around atezolizumab (anti-PD-L1) treatment. These receptors were taken from a man aged 65 to 79 with urothelial cancer.

V is TRBV18 and J is TRBJ1-3, with TRBD1 identical over 8 bases. Germline V gives CDR1 KGHSH, CDR2 LQKENI. The V and J ends lost 2 bases and 4 bases, in that order; junction bases with no gene match: 16. This CDR3 is built from 19 residues. CDR3 DNA: TGTGCCAGCTCACCAATCGACGCACAGGACAGGGTGAGAGGAAACACCATATATTTT. Residues: CASSPIDAQDRVRGNTIYF.

A remark on this clone: An end of the junction differs from the germline gene, which may be a read error. This chain connects TRBV7-6 to TRBJ1-2; possible D gene TRBD1, 5 bases. The CDR3 is made up of 14 amino acids. From germline, CDR1 is SGHVS and CDR2 FNYEAQ. The CDR3 region is CASSPLQANYGYTF. The CDR3 DNA reads as TGTGCCAGCAGCCCCTTACAGGCTAATTATGGCTACACCTTC.

The chain recombines TRBV4-3 with TRBJ1-1; D might be TRBD1 (6 bases). Deletions cut 2 bases from V and 1 base from J, with 14 bases between. The CDR3 contains 16 residues. In germline, CDR1 is LGHNA, CDR2 YSLEER. The CDR3 DNA sequence: TGCGCCAGCAGCCAATTCCCCAGAGGGGGGAACACTGAAGCTTTCTTT. Translation: CASSQFPRGGNTEAFF.

V usage is TRBV6-4 and J usage is TRBJ2-7; 8 positions agree with TRBD1. CDR3 length: 14 residues. Unmatched junction bases numbered 6, after V lost 6 bases and J lost 2 bases. Looked up from germline, CDR1 is MRHNA and CDR2 is SNTAGT. The DNA for the CDR3 is TGTGCCAGCAGACCCCAGGGGGCCACCTACGAGCAGTACTTC. Translation: CASRPQGATYEQYF.

This clone has just a few counts. This rearrangement joins TRBV7-9 to TRBJ1-5; no reliable D call. This CDR3 is 15 amino acids long. V lost 11 bases to trimming and J lost 3 bases, with 20 bases between them. Germline V gene sequence: CDR1 SEHNR, CDR2 FQNEAQ (reference sequence). CDR3 nucleotide sequence: TGTGCCTCATCCCCCGGAGAGGCCTTCAATCAGCCCCAGCATTTT. Its protein is CASSPGEAFNQPQHF.